A single sample gave rise to the 23 T cell receptor beta chains below, sequenced in a study of cytomegalovirus exposure and HLA in healthy donors. In the PCR, 60 Vbeta and 13 Jbeta primers were used. The assay was immunoSEQ multiplex PCR, and TCRdb's table has in-frame clones only and misses some. The sample includes approximately 110,000 clones, 70% to 80% of them seen just once. Specimen: PBMCs. The receptors come from a man aged 25-40 years in good health and CMV-seronegative.

The rearrangement links TRBV29-1 to TRBJ2-1; 10 positions match TRBD2. V gave up 6 bases and J gave up 6 bases; unmatched junction bases: 17. The CDR3 is made up of 17 amino acids. Per the germline V gene, CDR1 is SQVTM and CDR2 is ANQGSEA. CDR3 sequence: CSVARGTSGIGSNEQFF. The CDR3, as DNA: TGCAGCGTCGCCAGAGGCACTAGCGGGATAGGAAGCAATGAGCAGTTCTTC.

This sequence joins TRBV28 and TRBJ1-2, with TRBD1 identical over 9 bases. The CDR3 is made up of 15 amino acids. Per germline, CDR1 MDHEN and CDR2 SYDVKM. V was pared by 5 bases and J by 8 bases, with 12 bases of the junction left unmatched. CDR3 bases: TGTGCCAGCAGTCCGCCTGACAGGGGGTGGTGGGGCTACACCTTC. Protein sequence: CASSPPDRGWWGYTF.

This chain uses TRBV19 with TRBJ1-1; tentatively, D is TRBD1 (5 bases). The CDR3 sequence is 13 residues long. Trimming pared 1 base from V and 5 bases from J, leaving 8 bases between. The V gene's germline CDR1 is LNHDA and CDR2 SQIVND (reference sequence). This CDR3 reads CASSIGEGTEAFF. CDR3 nucleotides: TGTGCCAGTAGTATAGGGGAGGGGACTGAAGCTTTCTTT. The full variable domain, completed using reference TRBV19 and TRBJ1-1, is DGGITQSPKYLFRKEGQNVTLSCEQNLNHDAMYWYRQDPGQGLRLIYYSQIVNDFQKGDIAEGYSVSREKKESFPLTVTSAQKNPTAFYLCASSIGEGTEAFFGQGTRLTVV.

The chain joins TRBV6-6 to TRBJ1-1; D remains ambiguous. CDR3 length equals 11 residues. Germline V gene data show CDR1 as MNHNY and CDR2 as SVGAGI (reference sequence). Trimming pared 4 bases from V and 3 bases from J, leaving 3 bases between. The CDR3 coding sequence is TGTGCCAGCAGTTCCGACACTGAAGCTTTCTTT. Protein: CASSSDTEAFF.

The chain has TRBV30 and TRBJ1-2; maybe TRBD1 (6 bases). CDR1 is GTSNPN, CDR2 SVGIG, per germline (reference sequence). V shed 1 base and J shed 4 bases, with 13 bases lying between them. The CDR3 consists of 14 residues. The chain's CDR3 is CAWSAPGRGYGYTF. Here the CDR3 DNA reads TGTGCCTGGAGTGCTCCGGGCAGGGGCTATGGCTACACCTTC.

V gene TRBV5-1 combines with J gene TRBJ2-7; D possibly corresponds to TRBD2 (6 bases). The CDR3 spans 15 residues. Between the trimmed V and J ends, which lost 0 bases and 3 bases, there was a span of 13 bases. Germline V gene lookup returns CDR1 SGHRS and CDR2 YFSETQ. This CDR3 is CASSLASDGGYEQYF. The DNA for the CDR3 is TGCGCCAGCAGCTTGGCTTCCGACGGGGGCTACGAGCAGTACTTC.

In this sample, this clone turned up a few times. This sequence joins TRBV18 and TRBJ2-1, with 15 bases identical to TRBD2. Trimming cost V 5 bases and J 8 bases; bases outside gene matches: 4. Looked up from germline, CDR1 is KGHSH and CDR2 is LQKENI. The CDR3 is 15 residues long. As DNA, the CDR3 is TGTGCCAGCTCAACGGGACTAGCGGGAGGACATGAGCAGTTCTTC. Its translation: CASSTGLAGGHEQFF.

V is TRBV5-1 and J is TRBJ2-1, with 7 bases lining up with TRBD2. CDR3 length equals 15 residues. Trimming removed 7 bases from V and 0 bases from J; junction bases left unmatched: 7. Germline CDR1 SGHRS, CDR2 YFSETQ. The DNA of the CDR3 is TGCGCCAGCCAGCCCGGCGGGGGCTCCTACAATGAGCAGTTCTTC. It encodes CASQPGGGSYNEQFF.

The chain combines TRBV11-2 with TRBJ1-6, with unresolved D. Germline loops: CDR1 SGHAT, CDR2 FQNNGV. V dropped 2 bases and J dropped 9 bases, with 14 bases sitting between them. The CDR3 runs to 15 residues. CDR3 in DNA: TGTGCCAGCAGCTTATCCGGGTCAGCCAGTTCACCCCTCCACTTT. Protein product: CASSLSGSASSPLHF.

This clone is a singleton in its sample. The V gene is TRBV29-1, the J gene TRBJ2-5, with D possibly being TRBD2 (5 bases). The germline V gene has CDR1 SQVTM and CDR2 ANQGSEA. Trimming left V 0 bases short and J 4 bases short, with 15 bases between. The CDR3 covers 15 residues. The CDR3 spells CSVEERAGRGETQYF. The DNA for the CDR3 is TGCAGCGTTGAAGAGAGGGCGGGCCGAGGAGAGACCCAGTACTTC.

In this sample, this clone turned up once. The gene calls are TRBV29-1 and TRBJ2-2; 10 bases line up with TRBD2. Trimming at V came to 7 bases and at J to 6 bases, leaving 8 bases not matched to a gene. Germline CDR1 SQVTM, CDR2 ANQGSEA. The CDR3 totals 14 residues. The CDR3 region has the DNA TGCAGCGCTAGCGGGAGATTGGCGGCCGGGGAGCTGTTTTTT. Its protein product is CSASGRLAAGELFF.

The chain is built from TRBV6-5 and TRBJ2-1, with a possible D match to TRBD2 (6 bases). This CDR3 contains 15 residues. Germline assignment: CDR1 MNHEY and CDR2 SVGAGI. V was pared by 2 bases and J by 6 bases, with 14 bases between. The CDR3 region is CASSYRPSAPNEQFF. The CDR3 DNA is TGTGCCAGCAGTTACCGGCCTAGCGCACCCAATGAGCAGTTCTTC.

The chain employs TRBV28 and TRBJ2-3, with unresolved D. V lost 5 bases and J lost 5, with 17 bases in between. The germline CDR1 and CDR2 sequences are MDHEN and SYDVKM. The CDR3 extends over 15 amino acids. The CDR3, as DNA: TGTGCCAGCAGTGCTCGGCCCGCAGGTGAAGATACGCAGTATTTT. Encoded protein: CASSARPAGEDTQYF.

This chain uses TRBV5-1 with TRBJ1-2; D is perhaps TRBD1 (5 bases). V was trimmed by 3 bases and J by 10 bases, leaving 19 bases between them. The CDR3 spans 14 residues. The germline V gene has CDR1 SGHRS and CDR2 YFSETQ. CDR3 nucleotides: TGCGCCAGCAGCTCAATGGGTTCAGGGCTCGACTACACCTTC. Amino acids: CASSSMGSGLDYTF.

This clone has just a few counts. V is TRBV6-6 and J is TRBJ1-1; the D gene is possibly TRBD1 (6 bases). The V end lost 5 bases, the J end lost 10 bases, and 20 bases lay between the germline ends. CDR1 MNHNY and CDR2 SVGAGI come from the germline V gene (reference sequence). The CDR3 contains 14 residues. CDR3 region: CASSTGHSDLGAFF. CDR3 in DNA: TGTGCCAGCAGTACGGGACACTCGGACCTGGGAGCTTTCTTT.

The chain combines TRBV27 with TRBJ2-7; 9 nucleotides agree with TRBD2. The junction had 6 bases not matched to a gene; V was cut back by 5 bases and J by 4 bases. CDR1 and CDR2 (germline): MNHEY, SMNVEV (reference sequence). CDR3 length: 14 residues. This CDR3 is CASSARGGPYEQYF. The DNA of the CDR3 is TGTGCCAGCAGTGCGCGGGGGGGCCCTTACGAGCAGTACTTC.

This chain connects TRBV5-1 to TRBJ1-1; TRBD1 matches at 8 bases. The CDR3 spans 14 residues. After removal of 5 bases from V and 1 base from J, the junction contained 4 bases not matched to a gene. Looked up from germline, CDR1 is SGHRS and CDR2 is YFSETQ. CDR3 protein: CASRMTGENTEAFF. CDR3 DNA sequence: TGCGCCAGCAGAATGACAGGGGAGAACACTGAAGCTTTCTTT.

This rearrangement joins TRBV29-1 to TRBJ2-1; D possibly corresponds to TRBD2 (5 bases). Trimming pared 3 bases from V and 3 bases from J, leaving 6 bases between. The CDR3 covers 12 residues. Germline assignment: CDR1 SQVTM and CDR2 ANQGSEA. The CDR3 is CSVDTSYNEQFF. The CDR3 DNA follows: TGCAGCGTTGATACTAGCTACAATGAGCAGTTCTTC.

This sequence joins TRBV5-1 and TRBJ2-7, with 9 bases that match TRBD2. The ends lost 4 bases at V and 5 bases at J; junction bases unmatched: 10. Germline lookup yields CDR1 SGHRS and CDR2 YFSETQ. CDR3 length: 15 residues. CDR3 sequence: CASSPRVLAGHEQYF. The DNA for the CDR3 is TGCGCCAGCAGCCCCAGGGTTCTAGCGGGACACGAGCAGTACTTC.

Only one count was recorded for this clone. The V and J genes are TRBV9 and TRBJ2-5; D ambiguous. Germline V lookup: CDR1 SGDLS, CDR2 YYNGEE. Trimming left V 0 bases short and J 5 bases short, with 5 bases between. The length of the CDR3 is 12 residues. The CDR3 sequence: CASSVAGETQYF. CDR3 DNA: TGTGCCAGCAGCGTAGCCGGGGAGACCCAGTACTTC.

In its sample, this clone was seen once. CDR3 in DNA: TGTGCCAGCAGCTTAGCCAGGATGCAAGAGACCCAGTACTTC. Translated: CASSLARMQETQYF. V usage is TRBV11-2 and J usage is TRBJ2-5; D not certain. The CDR3 covers 14 residues. Looked up from germline, CDR1 is SGHAT and CDR2 is FQNNGV. Trimming cost V 1 base and J 2 bases, with 8 bases left between them.

The V and J genes are TRBV19 and TRBJ1-5, with a possible D match to TRBD1 (5 bases). The CDR3 runs 16 residues. The germline V gene encodes CDR1 LNHDA and CDR2 SQIVND (reference sequence). V was pared by 0 bases and J by 0 bases, with 9 bases between. The CDR3 is CASSIDGGFSNQPQHF. The CDR3 DNA reads as TGTGCCAGTAGTATAGACGGGGGGTTTAGCAATCAGCCCCAGCATTTT.

The V call is TRBV7-2, the J call TRBJ2-4, with 9 bases lining up with TRBD1. This CDR3 has 15 residues. V lost 5 bases, J lost 6 bases, and 8 bases stayed unmatched. Germline V gene data show CDR1 as SGHTA and CDR2 as FQGNSA. CDR3 coding DNA: TGTGCCAGCAGCCCCCGGACAGGGGAGGGAAACATTCAGTACTTC. Its protein product is CASSPRTGEGNIQYF.